A selection of T cell receptor beta chains follows, all from one sample in a study of regulatory T cells in long-lasting Graves disease. Each CDR3 protein is one row after TCRdb ran MiXCR on the multiplex PCR reads. The sample holds approximately 440,000 distinct CDR3 sequences; around a quarter are singletons and the top ten take about a quarter. The sample consisted of peripheral blood mononuclear cells (PBMCs), taken when the disease was refractory, from a patient treated with antithyroid drugs. The receptors were gathered from a female donor with Graves disease. Both conserved end residues are part of each CDR3. The D gene is left open where the match is weak. Clone size, where shown, is once, few, many, or a class for clones that have expanded.

cdr3_length: 16; j_call: TRBJ1-4; d_call: NA; clone_size: NA; v_call: TRBV7-2; cdr3_aa: CASSPGQRAANEKLFF; cdr3_nt: TGTGCCAGCAGCCCCGGACAGAGAGCAGCTAATGAAAAACTGTTTTTT
cdr3_length: 19; j_call: TRBJ2-7; d_call: NA; clone_size: NA; v_call: TRBV5-1; cdr3_aa: CASSLKAGADMLKTYEQYF; cdr3_nt: TGCGCCAGCAGCTTAAAAGCCGGGGCGGACATGCTGAAGACCTACGAGCAGTACTTC
cdr3_length: 16; j_call: TRBJ2-7; d_call: NA; clone_size: NA; v_call: TRBV7-8; cdr3_aa: CASSPAFVGDRYEQYF; cdr3_nt: TGTGCCAGCAGCCCTGCATTTGTGGGGGACCGCTACGAGCAGTACTTC
cdr3_length: 16; j_call: TRBJ2-2; d_call: TRBD2; clone_size: NA; v_call: TRBV20-1; cdr3_aa: CSVPSLSGSRTGELFF; cdr3_nt: TGCAGTGTTCCGTCTCTGAGCGGGAGCCGCACCGGGGAGCTGTTTTTT
cdr3_length: 15; j_call: TRBJ2-2; d_call: NA; clone_size: NA; v_call: TRBV6-1; cdr3_aa: CASVPDRANTGELFF; cdr3_nt: TGTGCCAGCGTCCCCGACCGAGCGAACACCGGGGAGCTGTTTTTT
cdr3_length: 18; j_call: TRBJ1-1; d_call: NA; clone_size: many; v_call: TRBV2; cdr3_aa: CASSEAYTFDGENTEAFF; cdr3_nt: TGTGCCAGCAGTGAAGCCTATACTTTCGACGGGGAAAACACTGAAGCTTTCTTT
cdr3_length: 12; j_call: TRBJ2-7; d_call: TRBD1; clone_size: NA; v_call: TRBV6-2/TRBV6-3; cdr3_aa: CASSPRDRVQYF; cdr3_nt: TGTGCCAGCAGCCCCCGGGACAGGGTACAGTACTTC
cdr3_length: 13; j_call: TRBJ2-7; d_call: NA; clone_size: few; v_call: TRBV12-3/TRBV12-4; cdr3_aa: CASSPSPTSSGYF; cdr3_nt: TGTGCCAGCAGTCCCAGCCCGACTAGTTCGGGGTACTTC
cdr3_length: 13; j_call: TRBJ1-1; d_call: NA; clone_size: many; v_call: TRBV20-1; cdr3_aa: CSLPGHWNTEAFF; cdr3_nt: TGCAGCCTACCGGGACATTGGAACACTGAAGCTTTCTTT
cdr3_length: 16; j_call: TRBJ2-2; d_call: NA; clone_size: many; v_call: TRBV12-3/TRBV12-4; cdr3_aa: CASSPPWRGNTGELFF; cdr3_nt: TGTGCCAGCAGTCCTCCCTGGCGGGGGAACACCGGGGAGCTGTTTTTT
cdr3_length: 14; j_call: TRBJ2-5; d_call: TRBD1; clone_size: many; v_call: TRBV28; cdr3_aa: CASSLAGQGRRQYF; cdr3_nt: TGTGCCAGCAGTTTAGCCGGACAGGGCCGACGGCAGTACTTC
cdr3_length: 14; j_call: TRBJ2-7; d_call: NA; clone_size: few; v_call: TRBV7-3; cdr3_aa: CASSEQGASYEQYF; cdr3_nt: TGTGCCAGCAGCGAACAAGGAGCCTCCTACGAGCAGTACTTC
cdr3_length: 15; j_call: TRBJ1-6; d_call: TRBD1; clone_size: few; v_call: TRBV3-1; cdr3_aa: CASSADGTGHSPLHF; cdr3_nt: TGTGCCAGCAGCGCCGACGGGACAGGGCATTCACCCCTCCACTTT
cdr3_length: 13; j_call: TRBJ1-5; d_call: NA; clone_size: many; v_call: TRBV2; cdr3_aa: CASRADFNQPQHF; cdr3_nt: TGTGCCAGCAGGGCCGACTTCAATCAGCCCCAGCATTTT
cdr3_length: 15; j_call: TRBJ1-5; d_call: NA; clone_size: few; v_call: TRBV6-1; cdr3_aa: CASRAYSGPGQPQHF; cdr3_nt: TGTGCCAGCAGAGCGTACTCAGGGCCGGGTCAGCCCCAGCATTTT
cdr3_length: 13; j_call: TRBJ2-7; d_call: TRBD1; clone_size: many; v_call: TRBV12-3/TRBV12-4; cdr3_aa: CASRPDRVYEQYF; cdr3_nt: TGTGCCAGCAGGCCGGACAGGGTTTACGAGCAGTACTTC
cdr3_length: 16; j_call: TRBJ1-2; d_call: NA; clone_size: NA; v_call: TRBV6-4; cdr3_aa: CASSDQPSPRGDGYTF; cdr3_nt: TGTGCCAGCAGTGACCAACCCAGTCCCCGGGGGGATGGCTACACCTTC
cdr3_length: 14; j_call: TRBJ2-3; d_call: NA; clone_size: NA; v_call: TRBV9; cdr3_aa: CASSVSGSTDTQYF; cdr3_nt: TGTGCCAGCAGCGTAAGTGGTAGCACAGATACGCAGTATTTT
cdr3_length: 16; j_call: TRBJ1-4; d_call: TRBD1; clone_size: many; v_call: TRBV2; cdr3_aa: CASSADNRGTNEKLFF; cdr3_nt: TGTGCCAGCAGCGCGGACAACAGGGGAACTAATGAAAAACTGTTTTTT
cdr3_length: 16; j_call: TRBJ2-5; d_call: NA; clone_size: few; v_call: TRBV6-2/TRBV6-3; cdr3_aa: CASSYFFSGYQETQYF; cdr3_nt: TGTGCCAGCAGTTACTTTTTTTCGGGGTACCAAGAGACCCAGTACTTC
cdr3_length: 16; j_call: TRBJ2-6; d_call: NA; clone_size: NA; v_call: TRBV20-1; cdr3_aa: CSVLTGRRSGANVLTF; cdr3_nt: TGCAGTGTTCTGACAGGAAGAAGGTCTGGGGCCAACGTCCTGACTTTC
cdr3_length: 13; j_call: TRBJ2-2; d_call: NA; clone_size: NA; v_call: TRBV19; cdr3_aa: CASSKTRTGELFF; cdr3_nt: TGTGCCAGTAGTAAAACGAGAACCGGGGAGCTGTTTTTT
cdr3_length: 14; j_call: TRBJ2-7; d_call: NA; clone_size: NA; v_call: TRBV6-5; cdr3_aa: CASSYAELSLEQYF; cdr3_nt: TGTGCCAGCAGTTACGCTGAACTGTCACTCGAGCAGTACTTC
cdr3_length: 16; j_call: TRBJ1-1; d_call: TRBD1; clone_size: many; v_call: TRBV12-3/TRBV12-4; cdr3_aa: CASSFRTGGAETEAFF; cdr3_nt: TGTGCCAGCAGTTTCAGAACAGGGGGCGCGGAGACTGAAGCTTTCTTT
cdr3_length: 15; j_call: TRBJ2-7; d_call: NA; clone_size: few; v_call: TRBV19; cdr3_aa: CASSTWGFGSYEQYF; cdr3_nt: TGTGCCAGTAGTACATGGGGTTTCGGATCCTACGAGCAGTACTTC
cdr3_length: 18; j_call: TRBJ1-5; d_call: NA; clone_size: NA; v_call: TRBV27; cdr3_aa: CASSRGGLSFVNNQPQHF; cdr3_nt: TGTGCCAGTAGCCGGGGCGGGCTCTCTTTTGTTAACAATCAGCCCCAGCATTTT
cdr3_length: 17; j_call: TRBJ1-1; d_call: NA; clone_size: NA; v_call: TRBV5-1; cdr3_aa: CASSGGGALHRDTEAFF; cdr3_nt: TGCGCCAGCAGCGGGGGAGGGGCCTTACATCGGGACACTGAAGCTTTCTTT
cdr3_length: 16; j_call: TRBJ2-5; d_call: NA; clone_size: NA; v_call: TRBV9; cdr3_aa: CASSEGIARYQETQYF; cdr3_nt: TGTGCCAGCAGCGAGGGGATAGCCCGGTACCAAGAGACCCAGTACTTC
cdr3_length: 12; j_call: TRBJ2-2; d_call: NA; clone_size: few; v_call: TRBV29-1; cdr3_aa: CSVQANTGELFF; cdr3_nt: TGCAGCGTCCAAGCGAACACCGGGGAGCTGTTTTTT
cdr3_length: 13; j_call: TRBJ2-7; d_call: TRBD1; clone_size: many; v_call: TRBV13; cdr3_aa: CASSLAPDRVQYF; cdr3_nt: TGTGCCAGCAGCTTAGCGCCGGACAGGGTACAGTACTTC
cdr3_length: 14; j_call: TRBJ2-5; d_call: NA; clone_size: NA; v_call: TRBV5-6; cdr3_aa: CASSSWLEQETQYF; cdr3_nt: TGTGCCAGCAGCTCTTGGTTAGAACAAGAGACCCAGTACTTC
cdr3_length: 15; j_call: TRBJ2-5; d_call: NA; clone_size: NA; v_call: TRBV5-1; cdr3_aa: CASSLSGHHQETQYF; cdr3_nt: TGCGCCAGCAGCCTATCGGGACACCACCAAGAGACCCAGTACTTC
cdr3_length: 14; j_call: TRBJ2-3; d_call: NA; clone_size: few; v_call: TRBV4-1; cdr3_aa: CASSQSTEQDTQYF; cdr3_nt: TGCGCCAGCAGCCAATCGACGGAGCAAGATACGCAGTATTTT
cdr3_length: 12; j_call: TRBJ2-5; d_call: TRBD1; clone_size: NA; v_call: TRBV20-1; cdr3_aa: CSAPGQGETQYF; cdr3_nt: TGCAGTGCTCCGGGACAGGGAGAGACCCAGTACTTC
cdr3_length: 15; j_call: TRBJ1-1; d_call: NA; clone_size: NA; v_call: TRBV19; cdr3_aa: CASSTGGVGSTEAFF; cdr3_nt: TGTGCCAGTAGTACAGGCGGGGTTGGTAGCACTGAAGCTTTCTTT
cdr3_length: 16; j_call: TRBJ2-5; d_call: TRBD2; clone_size: NA; v_call: TRBV5-1; cdr3_aa: CASSLSDPVAGETQYF; cdr3_nt: TGCGCCAGCAGCTTGAGCGACCCTGTAGCGGGAGAGACCCAGTACTTC
cdr3_length: 14; j_call: TRBJ1-1; d_call: NA; clone_size: NA; v_call: TRBV27; cdr3_aa: CASSLLKGNTEAFF; cdr3_nt: TGTGCCAGCAGTTTACTGAAGGGGAACACTGAAGCTTTCTTT
cdr3_length: 17; j_call: TRBJ1-1; d_call: TRBD1; clone_size: NA; v_call: TRBV6-2/TRBV6-3; cdr3_aa: CASSYPTQGQTNTEAFF; cdr3_nt: TGTGCCAGCAGTTACCCAACCCAGGGACAGACGAACACTGAAGCTTTCTTT
cdr3_length: 15; j_call: TRBJ1-1; d_call: NA; clone_size: NA; v_call: TRBV20-1; cdr3_aa: CSARVFGGLNTEAFF; cdr3_nt: TGCAGTGCTAGAGTTTTCGGGGGGCTAAACACTGAAGCTTTCTTT
cdr3_length: 14; j_call: TRBJ1-2; d_call: NA; clone_size: NA; v_call: TRBV7-9; cdr3_aa: CASSTTYQGNGYTF; cdr3_nt: TGTGCCAGCAGCACTACCTATCAGGGAAATGGCTACACCTTC
cdr3_length: 14; j_call: TRBJ2-1; d_call: TRBD2; clone_size: NA; v_call: TRBV27; cdr3_aa: CASSRLAGDMRQFF; cdr3_nt: TGTGCCAGCAGTCGACTAGCGGGGGACATGCGGCAGTTCTTC
cdr3_length: 16; j_call: TRBJ1-5; d_call: NA; clone_size: NA; v_call: TRBV4-2; cdr3_aa: CASSQEPGLSNQPQHF; cdr3_nt: TGTGCCAGCAGCCAAGAGCCAGGGCTGAGCAATCAGCCCCAGCATTTT